The rows below give T cell receptor beta chains drawn from one sample of a study of shared clonotypes between healthy human individuals. TCRdb's copy holds only in-frame clones and misses some; the assay was immunoSEQ multiplex PCR. The data show 2,500,000 or so clones, over 85% seen once. The sample consisted of naive CD4+ T cells sorted from blood. These receptors originate from a young man in good health. Each CDR3 is given with its conserved first and last residue. The D gene is left open where the match is weak. A row's size may be missing; if present it is once, few, many or a size class.

d_call,j_call,clone_size,v_call,cdr3_nt,cdr3_aa
TRBD1,TRBJ1-2,.,TRBV6-5,TGTGCCAGCAGGCCTCCGACAGGGGAAAGCTATGGCTACACCTTC,CASRPPTGESYGYTF
TRBD2,TRBJ2-1,.,TRBV10-3,TGTGCCATCAGTCCCGGGACTAGCGGGGAGTACAATGAGCAGTTCTTC,CAISPGTSGEYNEQFF
.,TRBJ1-4,.,TRBV10-3,TGTGCCATCAGTGATATAGGGGCTCATGAAAAACTGTTTTTT,CAISDIGAHEKLFF
.,TRBJ2-2,.,TRBV6-1,TGTGCCAGCAAGACGGAATCGAACACCGGGGAGCTGTTTTTT,CASKTESNTGELFF
TRBD2,TRBJ2-2,.,TRBV9,TGTGCCAGCAGCGTGGGACTAGCGGGAACAGCCGGGGAGCTGTTTTTT,CASSVGLAGTAGELFF
.,TRBJ2-7,.,TRBV28,TGTGCCAGTAAAAGACCTGGCAGTCGACTGTACGAGCAGTACTTC,CASKRPGSRLYEQYF
.,TRBJ1-1,once,TRBV18,TGTGCCAGCTCACCACCAACGGGACAAGGACACCTGGGAGCTTTCTTT,CASSPPTGQGHLGAFF
.,TRBJ2-7,.,TRBV18,TGTGCCAGCTCACCAGGGGACGGGACCTACGAGCAGTACTTC,CASSPGDGTYEQYF
.,TRBJ1-1,.,TRBV18,TGTGCCAGCTCTCAATTCCAGGTATATCCCCCGATGAACACTGAAGCTTTCTTT,CASSQFQVYPPMNTEAFF
.,TRBJ2-5,.,TRBV21-1,TGTGCCAGCAGCACAAAGAGCGGACGCTGGACCGAGACCCAGTACTTC,CASSTKSGRWTETQYF
.,TRBJ2-3,once,TRBV5-4,TGTGCCAGCAGCTTTGGCGGGACGGCAGATACGCAGTATTTT,CASSFGGTADTQYF
.,TRBJ2-3,.,TRBV7-9,TGTGCCAGCAGCCTAACCACTATATTCACAGATACGCAGTATTTT,CASSLTTIFTDTQYF
.,TRBJ1-6,once,TRBV25-1,TGTGCCAGCAGGGGGCAGGCCCAGGGGATTTCACCCCTCCACTTT,CASRGQAQGISPLHF
.,TRBJ2-3,.,TRBV5-1,TGCGCCAGCAGCTCCCGGGGCCGCACAGATACGCAGTATTTT,CASSSRGRTDTQYF
.,TRBJ2-1,.,TRBV5-1,TGCGCCAGCAGCTTGGCTGAGATGTACAATGAGCAGTTCTTC,CASSLAEMYNEQFF
.,TRBJ1-3,.,TRBV28,TGTGCCAGCAGTTCCCCGGGGGGGAACTCTGGAAACACCATATATTTT,CASSSPGGNSGNTIYF
TRBD1,TRBJ2-7,.,TRBV11-2,TGTGCCAGCAGACCGACCGGGACAGGACCCAAGGAGCAGTACTTC,CASRPTGTGPKEQYF
.,TRBJ1-4,.,TRBV13,TGTGCCAGCAGCTCGTCTGGGGTGATTAATGAAAAACTGTTTTTT,CASSSSGVINEKLFF
.,TRBJ2-7,.,TRBV5-6,TGTGCCAGCAGCCAGGCCGGTAGGGGCGTTTACGAGCAGTACTTC,CASSQAGRGVYEQYF
.,TRBJ2-1,.,TRBV29-1,TGCAGCGTCATGACTAGATTATCCTACAATGAGCAGTTCTTC,CSVMTRLSYNEQFF
TRBD1,TRBJ2-7,.,TRBV5-6,TGTGCCAGCGGAAGACAGGGGACCTACGAGCAGTACTTC,CASGRQGTYEQYF
.,TRBJ2-7,.,TRBV6-5,TGTGCCAGCAGTTACTCGTATCAGAGCTCCTACGAGCAGTACTTC,CASSYSYQSSYEQYF
TRBD1,TRBJ2-2,.,TRBV19,TGTGCCAGTAGTACCCGGGACAGGATGCGCGCCGGGGAGCTGTTTTTT,CASSTRDRMRAGELFF
.,TRBJ1-1,.,TRBV5-1,TGCGCCAGCAGCTTGGGGGCCCTGAGGGCTGAAGCTTTCTTT,CASSLGALRAEAFF
.,TRBJ1-1,.,TRBV5-6,TGTGCCAGCAGCCTACCGGGGAACACTGAAGCTTTCTTT,CASSLPGNTEAFF
.,TRBJ1-2,.,TRBV20-1,TGCAGTTCTCGCACACTGGAGGGCTACACCTTC,CSSRTLEGYTF
TRBD2,TRBJ2-5,.,TRBV7-9,TGTGCCAGCAGCTTAAGTCGTCTAGCGGAAGAGACCCAGTACTTC,CASSLSRLAEETQYF